The rows below give T cell receptor beta chains drawn from one sample of a study of cytomegalovirus exposure and HLA in healthy donors. Generated by immunoSEQ multiplex PCR, the TCRdb table keeps only in-frame clones and is missing some. This sample has over 250,000 clones, with 65% to 90% found just once. Sequences were obtained from PBMCs. The receptors originated from a young woman in good health and CMV-seronegative. Both conserved end residues are part of each CDR3. D genes are given only for firm matches. A clone size is listed for some rows: how often the clone was seen (once, few, many), or a class if it is expanded.

>TRBV5-4|TRBJ1-1|TRBD1|NA
CASSGAGTAYEAFF
TGTGCCAGCAGCGGGGCCGGGACAGCTTATGAAGCTTTCTTT
>TRBV11-3|TRBJ2-1|NA|NA
CASSLGGAMGLDEQFF
TGTGCCAGCAGCTTAGGTGGGGCGATGGGTTTGGATGAGCAGTTCTTC
>TRBV7-6|TRBJ2-7|NA|NA
CASSFAGPLSSYEQYF
TGTGCCAGCAGCTTCGCGGGGCCCTTGAGCTCCTACGAGCAGTACTTC
>TRBV30|TRBJ2-7|TRBD2|NA
CAWGSGSGSYEQYF
TGTGCCTGGGGTAGCGGGAGTGGCTCCTACGAGCAGTACTTC
>TRBV28|TRBJ2-3|TRBD1|NA
CASSSPGQGTDTQYF
TGTGCCAGCAGTTCTCCGGGACAGGGTACAGATACGCAGTATTTT
>TRBV4-1|TRBJ2-3|NA|NA
CASSSQGSTDTQYF
TGCGCCAGCAGCTCCCAGGGCAGCACAGATACGCAGTATTTT
>TRBV6-6|TRBJ2-7|TRBD1|NA
CASTRTGGIEQYF
TGTGCCAGCACCCGGACAGGGGGCATCGAGCAGTACTTC
>TRBV10-3|TRBJ2-1|TRBD2|NA
CATATSGGAEEQFF
TGTGCCACCGCGACTAGCGGGGGGGCGGAGGAGCAGTTCTTC
>TRBV6-5|TRBJ2-1|TRBD1|NA
CASSFDRGYNEQFF
TGTGCCAGCAGTTTCGACAGGGGCTACAATGAGCAGTTCTTC
>TRBV7-9|TRBJ2-7|NA|NA
CASSLDAGEQYF
TGTGCCAGCAGCTTAGATGCGGGCGAGCAGTACTTC
>TRBV20-1|TRBJ1-5|NA|NA
CSEEGSQPQHF
TGCAGTGAAGAGGGTTCACAGCCCCAGCATTTT
>TRBV6-1|TRBJ2-6|TRBD1|NA
CASSGTNRGTGANVLTF
TGTGCCAGCAGTGGCACAAACAGGGGAACTGGGGCCAACGTCCTGACTTTC
>TRBV6-5|TRBJ2-1|NA|NA
CASSIGEVPYNEQFF
TGTGCCAGCAGTATCGGCGAGGTACCCTACAATGAGCAGTTCTTC
>TRBV7-2|TRBJ1-2|TRBD1|NA
CASSSTQGANGYTF
TGTGCCAGCAGCTCCACACAGGGGGCGAATGGCTACACCTTC
>TRBV4-1|TRBJ1-2|NA|NA
CASSQELGALDYGYTF
TGCGCCAGCAGCCAAGAATTGGGGGCGCTCGACTATGGCTACACCTTC
>TRBV7-3|TRBJ2-3|TRBD2|NA
CASSSGLAGDTQYF
TGTGCCAGCAGCTCAGGACTAGCGGGGGATACGCAGTATTTT
>TRBV28|TRBJ2-2|TRBD1|NA
CASRGTVSRELFF
TGTGCCAGCAGGGGGACAGTTAGTCGAGAGCTGTTTTTT
>TRBV30|TRBJ1-5|TRBD1|NA
CAFDRGNQPQHF
TGTGCCTTTGACAGGGGCAATCAGCCCCAGCATTTT
>TRBV7-8|TRBJ1-2|NA|NA
CASSLTPSSDTDGYTF
TGTGCCAGCAGCTTAACCCCCTCCTCGGACACAGATGGCTACACCTTC
>TRBV6-5|TRBJ1-1|NA|NA
CASSWVGFMNTEAFF
TGTGCCAGCAGTTGGGTCGGGTTCATGAACACTGAAGCTTTCTTT
>TRBV7-9|TRBJ1-5|NA|NA
CASSLSGFGSNQPQHF
TGTGCCAGCAGCTTATCCGGCTTCGGGAGCAATCAGCCCCAGCATTTT
>TRBV6-5|TRBJ2-5|TRBD1|NA
CASSRDREETQYF
TGTGCCAGCAGTAGAGACAGGGAAGAGACCCAGTACTTC
>TRBV10-2|TRBJ2-7|NA|many
CASSESFFAGMDEQYF
TGCGCCAGCAGTGAGTCCTTTTTCGCAGGGATGGACGAGCAGTACTTC
>TRBV29-1|TRBJ1-1|NA|NA
CSAKTGVTEAFF
TGCAGCGCCAAGACAGGCGTCACTGAAGCTTTCTTT
>TRBV11-2|TRBJ2-7|TRBD1|once
CASSFGTGKYEQYF
TGTGCCAGCAGCTTCGGGACAGGGAAATACGAGCAGTACTTC
>TRBV27|TRBJ1-1|NA|NA
CASSFGRAVEAFF
TGTGCCAGCAGTTTCGGCAGGGCCGTTGAAGCTTTCTTT
>TRBV19|TRBJ2-3|TRBD2|NA
CASSAHPSGGSTDTQYF
TGTGCCAGTAGTGCACACCCTAGCGGTGGGAGCACAGATACGCAGTATTTT
>TRBV28|TRBJ1-2|TRBD1|NA
CASKEGQMNYGYTF
TGTGCCAGCAAAGAGGGACAGATGAACTATGGCTACACCTTC
>TRBV5-1|TRBJ1-2|TRBD1|NA
CASRFQGADGYTF
TGCGCCAGCAGATTCCAGGGGGCAGATGGCTACACCTTC
>TRBV5-6|TRBJ2-7|TRBD1|NA
CASSPGTVNEQYF
TGTGCCAGCAGCCCCGGGACAGTGAACGAGCAGTACTTC
>TRBV2|TRBJ1-5|TRBD1|NA
CASIDRGGGQPQHF
TGTGCCAGCATAGACAGGGGAGGCGGTCAGCCCCAGCATTTT
>TRBV7-6|TRBJ2-1|TRBD2|NA
CASSPRTSPLYNEQFF
TGTGCCAGCAGCCCCCGGACTAGCCCCCTCTACAATGAGCAGTTCTTC
>TRBV27|TRBJ2-1|TRBD2|NA
CASSLSRAGGRDNEQFF
TGTGCCAGCAGTTTATCGAGGGCGGGAGGTCGGGACAATGAGCAGTTCTTC
>TRBV6-5|TRBJ2-7|NA|many
CASSYNRAHEQYF
TGTGCCAGCAGTTACAACAGGGCCCACGAGCAGTACTTC
>TRBV7-9|TRBJ2-7|TRBD1|NA
CASSRTGYEQYF
TGTGCCAGCAGCAGGACAGGTTACGAGCAGTACTTC
>TRBV23-1|TRBJ1-6|NA|NA
CASSQSGGSARNSPLHF
TGCGCCAGCAGTCAATCTGGGGGCAGTGCCCGGAATTCACCCCTCCACTTT
>TRBV5-4|TRBJ2-7|NA|NA
CASSLRLSSYEQYF
TGTGCCAGCAGCTTAAGACTCTCCTCCTACGAGCAGTACTTC
>TRBV5-1|TRBJ1-1|TRBD1|once
CASYPTGEAEAFF
TGCGCCAGTTACCCCACAGGGGAGGCTGAAGCTTTCTTT
>TRBV11-2|TRBJ1-1|TRBD1|once
CASSLTGADTEAFF
TGTGCCAGCAGCTTGACAGGGGCAGACACTGAAGCTTTCTTT